This passage covers 15 T cell receptor beta chains from one sample sequenced in a study of T cell changes during pregnancy in multiple sclerosis. Sequencing was performed with immunoSEQ multiplex PCR; in TCRdb, only in-frame clones are kept and a portion is missing. The sample lists fewer than 75,000 clones, 75% to 95% occurring once. The sample was CD8+ T cells from peripheral blood mononuclear cells, taken before pregnancy. The origin of the receptors is a female donor with multiple sclerosis, enrolled in a pregnancy study.

The chain combines TRBV19 with TRBJ2-7; 8 bases are shared with TRBD2. The germline V gene encodes CDR1 LNHDA and CDR2 SQIVND (reference sequence). The CDR3 has 14 residues. V lost 6 bases and J lost 6; bases outside the gene matches: 10. CDR3 region: CASSPGGATFEQYF. The CDR3 bases are TGTGCCAGTAGCCCCGGGGGGGCCACCTTCGAGCAGTACTTC.

The chain joins TRBV2 to TRBJ2-1; 8 nucleotides match TRBD2. The germline CDR1 and CDR2 sequences are SNHLY and FYNNEI. The CDR3 has 13 amino acids. The V segment lost 6 bases and the J segment 5 bases; nucleotides outside the gene matches: 3. The CDR3 nucleotides read TGTGCCAGCAGGGCGGGAGGAAACAATGAGCAGTTCTTC. Protein: CASRAGGNNEQFF.

The CDR3 region is CASSLGTSDQETQYF. CDR3 in DNA: TGTGCCAGCAGCTTAGGGACTAGCGATCAAGAGACCCAGTACTTC. This chain connects TRBV7-9 to TRBJ2-5, with TRBD2 identical over 9 bases. CDR3 length equals 15 residues. V lost 1 base, J lost 2 bases, and 2 bases stayed unmatched. Germline CDR1 and CDR2: SEHNR and FQNEAQ (reference sequence).

This chain links TRBV6-5 with TRBJ1-4; weak D call: TRBD1 (6 bases). V was clipped by 2 bases and J by 8 bases, with 12 bases between them. The CDR3 is 14 residues long. Germline assignment: CDR1 MNHEY and CDR2 SVGAGI. The CDR3 region is CASSYGGLGEKLFF. CDR3 nucleotides: TGTGCCAGCAGTTACGGGGGCCTCGGAGAAAAACTGTTTTTT.

The chain combines TRBV9 with TRBJ2-3; 8 positions agree with TRBD2. The CDR3 is 15 residues long. Per germline, CDR1 SGDLS and CDR2 YYNGEE. Germline trimming cut 3 bases from V and 6 bases from J; bases unmatched to any gene: 9. The CDR3 here is CASSAAGAARDTQYF. CDR3 DNA sequence: TGTGCCAGCAGCGCAGCGGGGGCCGCCCGCGATACGCAGTATTTT.

The chain links TRBV13 to TRBJ2-4; no definite D call. The CDR3 sequence is 14 residues long. CDR1 is PRHDT, CDR2 FYEKMQ, per germline (reference sequence). The V end lost 5 bases, the J end lost 3 bases, and 11 bases lay between the germline ends. CDR3 residues: CASSQTDIKNIQYF. In nucleotides, the CDR3 is TGTGCCAGCAGCCAAACAGACATCAAAAACATTCAGTACTTC.

The J gene is TRBJ2-4, the V gene TRBV9; tentative D call: TRBD2 (5 bases). This CDR3 is 16 amino acids long. Germline V lookup: CDR1 SGDLS, CDR2 YYNGEE. V dropped 4 bases and J dropped 8 bases, with 22 bases sitting between them. The CDR3 region is CASSSERGHRMDIQYF. The CDR3 DNA reads TGTGCCAGCAGCTCAGAGCGAGGGCATAGGATGGACATTCAGTACTTC.

The chain joins TRBV2 to TRBJ1-5; 11 nucleotides match TRBD1. CDR3 size: 16 residues. Germline CDR1 SNHLY, CDR2 FYNNEI. V lost 6 bases, J lost 4 bases, and 8 bases stayed unmatched. This CDR3 is CASSDPGQGGNQPQHF. The CDR3 DNA follows: TGTGCCAGCAGCGATCCGGGACAGGGGGGAAATCAGCCCCAGCATTTT.

This chain connects TRBV13 to TRBJ2-7, with D hard to call. Trimming stripped 1 base from V and 6 bases from J, with 4 bases between. From germline, CDR1 is PRHDT and CDR2 FYEKMQ (reference sequence). The CDR3 has 11 residues. The CDR3 reads CASSLDIEQYF. The CDR3 DNA reads TGTGCCAGCAGCTTAGATATCGAGCAGTACTTC.

The J gene is TRBJ1-3, the V gene TRBV4-2; D is ambiguous. The length of the CDR3 is 18 residues. Germline CDR1 is LGHNA and CDR2 is YNFKEQ. V was trimmed by 0 bases and J by 1 base, leaving 16 bases between them. CDR3 region: CASSQEVIGDLSGNTIYF. CDR3 in DNA: TGTGCCAGCAGCCAAGAGGTGATCGGGGATCTATCTGGAAACACCATATATTTT.

The chain uses TRBV4-1 and TRBJ2-7; 7 positions match TRBD2. CDR3 length equals 14 residues. CDR1 and CDR2 from the germline V gene are MGHRA and YSYEKL. The junction had 2 bases not matched to a gene; V was cut back by 1 base and J by 2 bases. CDR3 protein: CASSQGEGPYEQYF. The CDR3 nucleotides are TGCGCCAGCAGCCAAGGGGAGGGGCCCTACGAGCAGTACTTC.

V and J are TRBV29-1 and TRBJ2-1; 11 bases align to TRBD1. The CDR3 runs 13 residues. The V gene's germline CDR1 is SQVTM and CDR2 ANQGSEA. The V gene end was trimmed by 6 bases and the J gene end by 6 bases; junction bases not matched to a gene: 4. The CDR3 bases are TGCAGCGTCGGGACAGGGGGAGGCAATGAGCAGTTCTTC. This codes for CSVGTGGGNEQFF.

This clone occurred a few times. CDR3 sequence: CASSFGASPNTEAFF. CDR3 in DNA: TGTGCCAGCAGCTTTGGGGCCAGCCCGAACACTGAAGCTTTCTTT. V and J are TRBV14 and TRBJ1-1, with a weak D call TRBD1 (5 bases). The germline V gene has CDR1 SGHDN and CDR2 FVKESK. Trimming pared 5 bases from V and 1 base from J, leaving 14 bases between. This CDR3 region has 15 residues.

The V and J genes are TRBV13 and TRBJ2-3; maybe TRBD1 (6 bases). CDR3 length: 15 amino acids. Germline lookup yields CDR1 PRHDT and CDR2 FYEKMQ (reference sequence). Trimming took 3 bases from V and 5 from J, leaving 15 bases between them. CDR3 nucleotides: TGTGCCAGCAGCTTTGGGGGCCGAACGGAAGATACGCAGTATTTT. Protein product: CASSFGGRTEDTQYF.

This clone was seen just once. This chain joins TRBV13 and TRBJ1-1; TRBD1 is a possible D gene (6 bases). Trimming took 3 bases from V and 4 from J, leaving 15 bases between them. Germline V gene sequence: CDR1 PRHDT, CDR2 FYEKMQ (reference sequence). The CDR3 is made up of 15 amino acids. Here the CDR3 reads CASSFEGGEGTEAFF. The CDR3 region has the DNA TGTGCCAGCAGCTTTGAGGGGGGGGAAGGCACTGAAGCTTTCTTT.